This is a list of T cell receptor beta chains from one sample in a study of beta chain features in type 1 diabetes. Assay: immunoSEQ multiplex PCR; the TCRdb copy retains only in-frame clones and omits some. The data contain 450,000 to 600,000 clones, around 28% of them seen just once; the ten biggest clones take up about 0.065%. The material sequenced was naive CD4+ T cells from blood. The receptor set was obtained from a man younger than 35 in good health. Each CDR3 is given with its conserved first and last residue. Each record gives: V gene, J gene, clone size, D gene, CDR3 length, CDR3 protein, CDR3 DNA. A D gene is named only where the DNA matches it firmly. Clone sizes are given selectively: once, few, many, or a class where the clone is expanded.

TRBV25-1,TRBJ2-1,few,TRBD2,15,CASSRTSGAPDEQFF,TGTGCCAGCAGTCGGACTAGCGGAGCCCCCGATGAGCAGTTCTTC
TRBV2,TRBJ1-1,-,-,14,CASSARASNTEAFF,TGTGCCAGCAGTGCGAGAGCTTCGAACACTGAAGCTTTCTTT
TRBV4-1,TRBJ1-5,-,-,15,CASSQGGQLNQPQHF,TGCGCCAGCAGCCAAGGCGGACAACTCAATCAGCCCCAGCATTTT
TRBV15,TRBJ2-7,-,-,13,CATQGPSSYEQYF,TGTGCCACCCAAGGGCCGAGCTCCTACGAGCAGTACTTC
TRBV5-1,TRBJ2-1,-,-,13,CASSLVPEQEQFF,TGCGCCAGCAGCTTGGTCCCAGAGCAAGAGCAGTTCTTC
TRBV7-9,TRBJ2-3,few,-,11,CAGTPADTQYF,TGTGCCGGGACCCCCGCGGATACGCAGTATTTT
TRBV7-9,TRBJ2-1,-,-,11,CASSGGREQFF,TGTGCCAGCAGCGGCGGACGAGAGCAGTTCTTC
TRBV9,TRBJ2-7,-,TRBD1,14,CASSVGQGGGEQYF,TGTGCCAGCAGCGTGGGACAGGGAGGAGGCGAGCAGTACTTC
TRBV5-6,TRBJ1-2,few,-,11,CASSFVKGYTF,TGTGCCAGCAGCTTTGTAAAGGGCTACACCTTC
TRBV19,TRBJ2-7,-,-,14,CASSIGVASYEQYF,TGTGCCAGTAGTATCGGGGTGGCATCCTACGAGCAGTACTTC
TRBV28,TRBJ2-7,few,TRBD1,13,CASRGTGGREQYF,TGTGCCAGCAGAGGGACAGGGGGCCGCGAGCAGTACTTC
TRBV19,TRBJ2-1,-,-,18,CASSRRTISGERYNEQFF,TGTGCCAGTAGCCGTAGGACAATTTCTGGCGAGAGATACAATGAGCAGTTCTTC
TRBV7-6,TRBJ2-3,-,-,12,CASSIGANTQYF,TGTGCCAGCAGCATAGGCGCCAATACGCAGTATTTT
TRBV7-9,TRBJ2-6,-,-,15,CASSLAVSGANVLTF,TGTGCCAGCAGCTTAGCAGTCTCTGGGGCCAACGTCCTGACTTTC
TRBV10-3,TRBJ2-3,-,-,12,CAIGTSTDTQYF,TGTGCCATCGGGACGAGCACAGATACGCAGTATTTT
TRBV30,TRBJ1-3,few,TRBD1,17,CAWSPRKTGASGNTIYF,TGTGCCTGGAGTCCTAGGAAGACAGGGGCGTCGGGAAACACCATATATTTT
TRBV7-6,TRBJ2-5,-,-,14,CASSLIRGGETQYF,TGTGCCAGCAGCTTAATTCGTGGGGGGGAGACCCAGTACTTC
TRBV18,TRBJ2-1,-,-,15,CASSPLGRGYNEQFF,TGTGCCAGCTCACCTCTAGGGCGGGGATACAATGAGCAGTTCTTC
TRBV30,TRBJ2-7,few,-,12,CAWIIRSYEQYF,TGTGCCTGGATTATCCGCTCCTACGAGCAGTACTTC
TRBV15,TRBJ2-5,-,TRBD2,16,CATSRDLGLVDKTQYF,TGTGCCACCAGCAGAGATCTCGGACTAGTCGACAAGACCCAGTACTTC
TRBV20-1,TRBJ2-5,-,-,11,CSASGQETQYF,TGCAGTGCTAGTGGCCAAGAGACCCAGTACTTC
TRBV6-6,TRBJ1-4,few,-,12,CASSYSNEKLFF,TGTGCCAGCAGTTACTCAAATGAAAAACTGTTTTTT
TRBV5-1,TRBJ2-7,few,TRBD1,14,CASSPGTDSYEQYF,TGCGCCAGCAGCCCGGGGACAGACTCCTACGAGCAGTACTTC
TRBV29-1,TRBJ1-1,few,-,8,CVADEAFF,TGCGTGGCAGATGAAGCTTTCTTT
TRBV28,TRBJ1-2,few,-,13,CANQAQAEDGYTF,TGTGCCAACCAGGCCCAGGCCGAGGATGGCTACACCTTC
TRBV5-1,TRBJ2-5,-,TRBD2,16,CASSLGLAGDEETQYF,TGCGCCAGCAGCTTGGGGCTAGCGGGAGACGAAGAGACCCAGTACTTC
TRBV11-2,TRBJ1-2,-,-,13,CASSLNVGYGYTF,TGTGCCAGCAGCTTAAATGTCGGCTATGGCTACACCTTC
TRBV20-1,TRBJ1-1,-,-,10,CSARYTEAFF,TGCAGTGCTAGGTACACTGAAGCTTTCTTT
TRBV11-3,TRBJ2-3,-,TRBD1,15,CASSFGTGATDTQYF,TGTGCCAGCAGCTTTGGGACAGGGGCCACAGATACGCAGTATTTT
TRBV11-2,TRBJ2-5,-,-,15,CASSFVPAAPGTQYF,TGTGCCAGCAGCTTTGTGCCCGCAGCCCCAGGGACCCAGTACTTC
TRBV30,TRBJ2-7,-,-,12,CAWTTFGYEQYF,TGTGCCTGGACGACCTTCGGCTACGAGCAGTACTTC
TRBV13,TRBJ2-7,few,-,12,CASSISSYEQYF,TGTGCCAGCAGCATTAGCAGCTACGAGCAGTACTTC
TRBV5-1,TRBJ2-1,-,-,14,CASSLDPLNSLQFF,TGCGCCAGCAGCTTGGACCCCTTAAATAGCTTACAGTTCTTC
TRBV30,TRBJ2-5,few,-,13,CAWSVRQEETQYF,TGTGCCTGGAGTGTACGGCAGGAAGAGACCCAGTACTTC
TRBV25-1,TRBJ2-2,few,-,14,CASSELGGSGELFF,TGTGCCAGCAGTGAATTGGGGGGCTCCGGGGAGCTGTTTTTT
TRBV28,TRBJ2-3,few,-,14,CASSFAGSTDTQYF,TGTGCCAGCAGTTTCGCAGGGAGCACAGATACGCAGTATTTT
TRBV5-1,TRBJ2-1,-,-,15,CASSLERSSYNEQFF,TGCGCCAGCAGCTTGGAACGGAGCTCCTACAATGAGCAGTTCTTC
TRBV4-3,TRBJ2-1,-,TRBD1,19,CASSQAVFTGTGTYNEQFF,TGCGCCAGCAGCCAAGCAGTCTTCACCGGGACAGGGACGTACAATGAGCAGTTCTTC
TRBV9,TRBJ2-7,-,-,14,CASSVGLATYEQYF,TGTGCCAGCAGCGTTGGACTCGCGACCTACGAGCAGTACTTC
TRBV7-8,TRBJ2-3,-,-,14,CATVGRISTDTQYF,TGTGCCACCGTGGGACGGATAAGCACAGATACGCAGTATTTT
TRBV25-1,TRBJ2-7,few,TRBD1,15,CASSAYGTGNYEQYF,TGTGCCAGCAGTGCTTACGGGACAGGGAACTACGAGCAGTACTTC
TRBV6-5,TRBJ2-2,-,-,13,CASSYLWPGELFF,TGTGCCAGCAGTTACTTGTGGCCCGGGGAGCTGTTTTTT
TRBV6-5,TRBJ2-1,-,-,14,CASSYSTTYNEQFF,TGTGCCAGCAGTTACTCCACTACTTACAATGAGCAGTTCTTC
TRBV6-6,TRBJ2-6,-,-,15,CASSWHSSGANVLTF,TGTGCCAGCAGCTGGCATTCCTCTGGGGCCAACGTCCTGACTTTC
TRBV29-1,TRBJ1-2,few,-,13,CSVGASSTRGYTF,TGCAGCGTAGGGGCCTCATCAACGAGGGGCTACACCTTC
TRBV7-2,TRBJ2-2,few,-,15,CASNRDRRSTGELFF,TGTGCCAGCAATCGGGACCGGCGGTCCACCGGGGAGCTGTTTTTT
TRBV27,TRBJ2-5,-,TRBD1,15,CASSRDRGFGETQYF,TGTGCCAGCAGTCGGGACAGGGGGTTTGGCGAGACCCAGTACTTC
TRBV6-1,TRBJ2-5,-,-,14,CASSARTAEKTQYF,TGTGCCAGCAGTGCACGGACAGCCGAGAAGACCCAGTACTTC
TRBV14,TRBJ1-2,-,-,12,CASSPSVGGYTF,TGTGCCAGCAGCCCTTCGGTAGGAGGCTACACCTTC
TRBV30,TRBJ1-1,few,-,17,CAWSPIRGAGGNTEAFF,TGTGCCTGGAGCCCCATCCGGGGCGCGGGAGGGAACACTGAAGCTTTCTTT
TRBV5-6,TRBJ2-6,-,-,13,CASSLSGANVLTF,TGTGCCAGCAGCTTGTCCGGGGCCAACGTCCTGACTTTC
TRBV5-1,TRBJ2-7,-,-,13,CASSPTGVSEQYF,TGCGCCAGCAGCCCAACGGGGGTAAGCGAGCAGTACTTC
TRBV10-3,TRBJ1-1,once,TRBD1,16,CAISESTLRQGTEAFF,TGTGCCATCAGTGAGTCCACATTAAGACAGGGAACTGAAGCTTTCTTT